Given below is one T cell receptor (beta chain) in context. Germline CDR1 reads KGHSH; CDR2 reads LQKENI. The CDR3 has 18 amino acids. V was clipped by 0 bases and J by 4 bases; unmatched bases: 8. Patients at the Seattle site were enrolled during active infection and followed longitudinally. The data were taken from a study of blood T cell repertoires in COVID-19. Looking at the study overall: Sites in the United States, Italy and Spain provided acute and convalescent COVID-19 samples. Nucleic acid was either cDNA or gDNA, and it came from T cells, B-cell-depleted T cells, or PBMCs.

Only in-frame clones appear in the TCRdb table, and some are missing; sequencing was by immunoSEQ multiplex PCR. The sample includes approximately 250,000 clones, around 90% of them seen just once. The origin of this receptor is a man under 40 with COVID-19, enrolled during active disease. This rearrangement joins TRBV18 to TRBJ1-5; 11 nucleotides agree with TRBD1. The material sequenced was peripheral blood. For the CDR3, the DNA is TGTGCCAGCTCACCACCCGGACAGGGGGCGTCGGCGAATCAGCCCCAGCATTTT. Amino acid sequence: CASSPPGQGASANQPQHF.